One TCR beta chain is described in this entry. The antigen remains unidentified. Sequencing of TCR beta was performed on blood CD8+ T cells and on blood CD4+ T cells. The study used treatment-naive patients who had stable or active relapsing-remitting disease as multiple sclerosis controls. It was negative isolation that provided the CD8+ and CD4+ T cells, whereas TEMRA cells were enriched by FACS. This CDR3 contains 13 residues. V lost 0 bases, J lost 4 bases, and 6 bases lay in between. Germline V gene data show CDR1 as LNHNV and CDR2 as YYDKDF (reference sequence). With random hexamers, about 0.45 to 1 ug RNA was reverse transcribed. From the immunoSEQ multiplex PCR reads, TCRdb called clonotypes with MiXCR, one entry per CDR3 protein. Seen here are about 300,000 distinct CDR3 sequences, 85% observed once, and the top ten hold 0.21%. The data belong to a study of CD8 T cells in Susac syndrome. Broader study findings: The study's TCR sequencing and HLA analysis covered a relatively small number of individuals, and the study acknowledged this.

Sequencing was carried out using CD8+ T cells from PBMCs. V gene TRBV15 combines with J gene TRBJ1-1; D gene ambiguous. The receptor comes from a human donor with multiple sclerosis. CDR3 protein: CATSREEATEAFF. CDR3 sequence (DNA): TGTGCCACCAGCAGAGAGGAGGCCACTGAAGCTTTCTTT.